The present T cell receptor (beta chain) was sequenced within a study of control samples from healthy donors and cancer patients. The germline V and J ends were trimmed by 9 bases and 9 bases, with 15 bases remaining between them. Per germline, CDR1 SNHLY and CDR2 FYNNEI. CDR3 size: 12 residues. The table came from immunoSEQ multiplex PCR; TCRdb's copy has only in-frame clones and leaves some out. The sample lists about 180,000 clones; around 87% were seen once. The sample taken for sequencing was blood. The chain links TRBV2 to TRBJ2-1; D is undetermined. The receptor was derived from a woman between 50 and 59 years old in good health. For the CDR3, the DNA is TGTGCCAGTCATGTCGGGTGGGGTGAGCAGTTCTTC. This sequence encodes CASHVGWGEQFF.